These 26 T cell receptor beta chains originate from one sample sequenced in a study of T-cell memory formation after mild COVID-19. MiXCR, applied by TCRdb to the 5' RACE reads, yields one record per CDR3 protein. The sample carries 200,000 to 250,000 distinct CDR3 sequences, 15% recorded once. The sequenced sample was PBMCs or a T cell subset sorted from them (not recorded which). The receptors originated from an adult woman who had mild COVID-19 (a few samples of this study predate the infection). Cell type and time point are not known.

There are a few counts of this clonotype. The chain has TRBV7-2 and TRBJ2-7; TRBD2 matches at 12 bases. This CDR3 has 15 amino acids. The germline gives CDR1 SGHTA, CDR2 FQGNSA. V shed 5 bases, J shed 4 bases, and the junction held 6 bases outside the gene matches. CDR3 DNA sequence: TGTGCCAGCAGCCCCACTAGCGGGAGGATGTACGAGCAGTACTTC. It is translated as CASSPTSGRMYEQYF.

This clonotype was counted a few times. The chain links TRBV19 to TRBJ2-2; 8 bases are shared with TRBD1. This CDR3 contains 15 residues. CDR1 and CDR2 from the germline V gene are LNHDA and SQIVND (reference sequence). The V and J ends lost 0 bases and 7 bases, in that order; junction bases with no gene match: 4. The DNA of the CDR3 is TGTGCCAGTAGTATAGAGGACAGGGTTGGCGGGGAGCTGTTTTTT. This encodes CASSIEDRVGGELFF.

This clonotype was seen a handful of times. The V and J genes are TRBV9 and TRBJ2-5; TRBD2 matches at 14 bases. CDR3 length equals 16 residues. Losses at the gene ends were 4 bases for V and 4 bases for J; bases not matched to a gene: 6. CDR1 and CDR2 (germline): SGDLS, YYNGEE. The CDR3 here is CASSPTSGGAAETQYF. The CDR3 DNA reads TGTGCCAGCAGCCCGACTAGCGGGGGGGCGGCAGAGACCCAGTACTTC.

The chain is built from TRBV5-1 and TRBJ1-1, with 8 bases matching TRBD1. This CDR3 region has 15 residues. Germline values: CDR1 SGHRS, CDR2 YFSETQ. J was trimmed by 3 bases and V by 3 bases; bases with no gene match: 7. The CDR3 sequence is CASSSYRGSDTEAFF. DNA for the CDR3: TGCGCCAGCAGCTCATACAGGGGGTCAGACACTGAAGCTTTCTTT.

The J gene is TRBJ1-5, the V gene TRBV6-1, with D perhaps TRBD1 (6 bases). Trimming pared 5 bases from V and 2 bases from J, leaving 10 bases between. This CDR3 is 14 amino acids long. Looked up from germline, CDR1 is MNHNS and CDR2 is SASEGT. The CDR3 is CASSKQGGNQPQHF. CDR3 nucleotide sequence: TGTGCCAGCAGTAAACAGGGAGGCAATCAGCCCCAGCATTTT.

There are a few counts of this clonotype. The chain links TRBV7-2 to TRBJ1-5; D gene unclear. Per germline, CDR1 SGHTA and CDR2 FQGNSA. This CDR3 contains 13 residues. Trimming removed 4 bases from V and 3 bases from J, with 7 bases in between. As DNA, the CDR3 is TGTGCCAGCAGCTACGAGGTCAATCAGCCCCAGCATTTT. Protein sequence: CASSYEVNQPQHF.

This clonotype was seen a few times. The gene calls are TRBV7-9 and TRBJ1-1, with D maybe TRBD1 (6 bases). With 3 bases removed from V and 11 bases from J, the gap between germline ends came to 10 bases. Looked up from germline, CDR1 is SEHNR and CDR2 is FQNEAQ (reference sequence). The CDR3 is 11 residues long. In DNA, the CDR3 is TGTGCCAGCAGCTTCGGACAGAACGCTTTCTTT. Translation gives CASSFGQNAFF.

This clonotype appeared many times. This sequence joins TRBV5-1 and TRBJ2-5; 7 nucleotides agree with TRBD1. With V trimmed by 4 bases and J by 2 bases, 2 bases remained unmatched. Looked up from germline, CDR1 is SGHRS and CDR2 is YFSETQ. The CDR3 totals 13 residues. CDR3 nucleotide sequence: TGCGCCAGCAGCCCGGACAGGCAAGAGACCCAGTACTTC. Amino acid sequence: CASSPDRQETQYF.

The rearrangement joins TRBV7-2 to TRBJ2-1, with 7 bases that match TRBD2. The CDR3 consists of 16 residues. V lost 3 bases, J lost 6 bases, and 11 bases stayed unmatched. Germline V gene sequence: CDR1 SGHTA, CDR2 FQGNSA. CDR3 sequence: CASSLWLAGAPNEQFF. In DNA, the CDR3 is TGTGCCAGCAGCTTGTGGCTTGCGGGAGCCCCCAATGAGCAGTTCTTC.

This clonotype came up a few times. The V call is TRBV20-1, the J call TRBJ1-1, with TRBD1 identical over 8 bases. This CDR3 region has 14 residues. The ends lost 5 bases at V and 4 bases at J; junction bases unmatched: 9. The germline V gene encodes CDR1 DFQATT and CDR2 SNEGSKA (reference sequence). The CDR3 nucleotides are TGCAGTGCTCGTACCGGGACAGGCTTCACTGAAGCTTTCTTT. Translated, it gives CSARTGTGFTEAFF.

This clonotype came up a few times. This rearrangement joins TRBV20-1 to TRBJ1-4; D unclear. Germline V gene lookup returns CDR1 DFQATT and CDR2 SNEGSKA (reference sequence). The CDR3 covers 12 residues. Trimming took 5 bases from V and 10 from J, leaving 14 bases between them. This CDR3 reads CSAPGEARKLFF. The CDR3 DNA sequence: TGCAGTGCTCCTGGAGAAGCTAGAAAACTGTTTTTT.

This clonotype was observed a handful of times. This rearrangement joins TRBV27 to TRBJ2-7; 10 bases line up with TRBD1. Germline V gene lookup returns CDR1 MNHEY and CDR2 SMNVEV (reference sequence). The CDR3 loop spans 14 amino acids. V lost 8 bases, J lost 4 bases, and 8 bases stayed unmatched. In nucleotides, the CDR3 is TGTGCCAGCGGCCGGGACAGGGGTGTGTACGAGCAGTACTTC. As protein: CASGRDRGVYEQYF.

This clonotype was counted a few times. The chain recombines TRBV7-3 with TRBJ2-5, with 8 bases identical to TRBD2. The CDR3 length is 13 residues. Germline-derived CDR1 and CDR2 are SGHTA and FQGTGA. Germline trimming cut 5 bases from V and 5 bases from J; bases unmatched to any gene: 4. CDR3 amino acids: CASSQSGGETQYF. CDR3 coding DNA: TGTGCCAGCAGCCAAAGCGGGGGCGAGACCCAGTACTTC.

V and J are TRBV30 and TRBJ1-1; possible D gene TRBD1, 6 bases. Between the trimmed V and J ends, which lost 2 bases and 4 bases, there was a span of 11 bases. CDR3 length: 13 amino acids. The germline V gene encodes CDR1 GTSNPN and CDR2 SVGIG (reference sequence). The CDR3 nucleotides read TGTGCCTGGAGTCAGGGAGGGGGCACTGAAGCTTTCTTT. Translated, it gives CAWSQGGGTEAFF.

This clonotype was recorded at least ten times. This sequence joins TRBV3-1 and TRBJ2-1; D uncertain. The CDR3 runs 17 residues. Between the trimmed V and J ends, which lost 1 base and 0 bases, there was a span of 13 bases. Per germline, CDR1 LGHDT and CDR2 YNNKEL (reference sequence). The CDR3 protein is CASSQGRAGSSYNEQFF. CDR3 DNA sequence: TGTGCCAGCAGCCAAGGGCGAGCCGGAAGCTCCTACAATGAGCAGTTCTTC.

This clonotype was found a few times. The V call is TRBV18, the J call TRBJ2-1; 9 bases map to TRBD2. The V and J ends lost 2 bases and 6 bases, in that order; junction bases with no gene match: 5. Germline CDR1 reads KGHSH; CDR2 reads LQKENI. The CDR3 has 15 amino acids. In DNA form, the CDR3 reads TGTGCCAGCTCACCAAGCGGGAGGCGTTCCAATGAGCAGTTCTTC. Translation gives CASSPSGRRSNEQFF.

The chain recombines TRBV7-9 with TRBJ1-6; TRBD1 might be the D (5 bases). Trimming stripped 5 bases from V and 7 bases from J, with 12 bases between. The CDR3 runs to 14 residues. Per germline, CDR1 SEHNR and CDR2 FQNEAQ (reference sequence). CDR3 DNA sequence: TGTGCCAGCAGCAGTCCGGGGCTAAATTCACCCCTCCACTTT. Translating it yields CASSSPGLNSPLHF. The full variable domain, its missing parts supplied by reference TRBV7-9 and TRBJ1-6, is DTGVSQNPRHKITKRGQNVTFRCDPISEHNRLYWYRQTLGQGPEFLTYFQNEAQLEKSRLLSDRFSAERPKGSFSTLEIQRTEQGDSAMYLCASSSPGLNSPLHFGNGTRLTVT.

CDR3 protein: CASSLAATTNYGYTF. The CDR3, as DNA: TGTGCCAGCAGCTTAGCCGCAACCACTAACTATGGCTACACCTTC. The gene calls are TRBV11-1 and TRBJ1-2, with unresolved D. Germline values: CDR1 SGHAT, CDR2 FQDESV (reference sequence). The CDR3 length is 15 residues. Trimming left V 0 bases short and J 0 bases short, with 8 bases between.

The genes are TRBV9 and TRBJ2-1, with 10 bases aligning to TRBD1. Germline assignment: CDR1 SGDLS and CDR2 YYNGEE. CDR3 length: 15 amino acids. After removal of 2 bases from V and 5 bases from J, the junction contained 4 bases not matched to a gene. The CDR3 region is CASSVPGTGDNEQFF. For the CDR3, the DNA is TGTGCCAGCAGCGTGCCCGGGACAGGGGACAATGAGCAGTTCTTC.

This clonotype was recorded many times. This sequence joins TRBV12-3 or TRBV12-4 and TRBJ1-5; 9 bases match TRBD1. This CDR3 is 15 amino acids long. V gave up 5 bases and J gave up 3 bases; unmatched junction bases: 5. The chain's CDR3 is CASSQQGALNQPQHF. CDR3 nucleotide sequence: TGTGCCAGCAGTCAACAGGGGGCCCTCAATCAGCCCCAGCATTTT.

The rearrangement uses TRBV4-1 and TRBJ1-1; D unresolved. Germline CDR1 is MGHRA and CDR2 is YSYEKL. The CDR3 extends over 14 amino acids. Trimming stripped 4 bases from V and 4 bases from J, with 13 bases between. The CDR3 bases are TGCGCCAGCAGCCCTTTACGAATGGGCACTGAAGCTTTCTTT. The encoded protein is CASSPLRMGTEAFF.

This clonotype was detected a few times. This chain uses TRBV12-3 or TRBV12-4 with TRBJ1-2, with D uncertain. This CDR3 contains 14 residues. V lost 7 bases, J lost 0 bases, and 12 bases lay in between. DNA of the CDR3: TGTGCCAGCACAGTCGGGCAAACTAACTATGGCTACACCTTC. Translating it yields CASTVGQTNYGYTF.

This chain connects TRBV6-2 or TRBV6-3 to TRBJ1-5; TRBD1 matches at 7 bases. This CDR3 spans 15 amino acids. Unmatched junction bases numbered 8, after V lost 6 bases and J lost 3 bases. The germline CDR1 and CDR2 sequences are MNHEY and SVGEGT. In nucleotides, the CDR3 is TGTGCCAGCAGACTCCGACAGGGTGACAATCAGCCCCAGCATTTT. Its translation is CASRLRQGDNQPQHF.

This clonotype was picked up a small number of times. J is TRBJ1-1 and V is TRBV5-5; D unresolved. Germline V gene lookup returns CDR1 SGHKS and CDR2 YYEKEE (reference sequence). The V end was cut by 2 bases, the J end by 6 bases, with 11 bases between. The CDR3 length is 13 residues. The DNA for the CDR3 is TGTGCCAGCAGCTTTATTACACGGTCTGAAGCTTTCTTT. Its translation is CASSFITRSEAFF.

The chain employs TRBV15 and TRBJ2-4, with D possibly called TRBD1 or TRBD2 (5 bases each). The germline V gene has CDR1 LNHNV and CDR2 YYDKDF (reference sequence). Trimming removed 5 bases at V and 0 bases at J, with 17 bases between. The length of the CDR3 is 17 residues. The CDR3 here is CATSGAGGRLAKNIQYF. The CDR3 DNA reads TGTGCCACCAGCGGCGCTGGGGGACGGCTAGCCAAAAACATTCAGTACTTC.

This clonotype has more than one count but fewer than ten. The chain has TRBV7-3 and TRBJ2-1; 8 positions agree with TRBD2. With 5 bases clipped from V and 0 bases from J, the junction kept 6 bases outside the gene matches. CDR3 length: 16 residues. Germline CDR1 reads SGHTA; CDR2 reads FQGTGA. CDR3 DNA sequence: TGTGCCAGCAGCCTTAGCGGGGCAGGCTCCTACAATGAGCAGTTCTTC. It is translated as CASSLSGAGSYNEQFF.